This is a list of T cell receptor beta chains from one sample in a study of blood T cell repertoires in COVID-19. Method: immunoSEQ multiplex PCR; TCRdb's copy keeps in-frame clones and lacks some. The table records approximately 200,000 clones, 65% to 90% of them present only once. The specimen sequenced was PBMCs or T cells enriched from blood (not recorded which). These receptors were collected from a woman in her thirties who had been exposed to COVID-19. The CDR3 runs from the conserved cysteine through the conserved F or W.

length	V	J	CDR3
12	TRBV29-1	TRBJ1-2	CSAWTANYGYTF
14	TRBV28	TRBJ1-6	CASSLTGEGSPLHF
14	TRBV30	TRBJ1-1	CAWSRDKGGTEAFF
15	TRBV9	TRBJ1-5	CASSVGPGNNQPQHF
16	TRBV11-1	TRBJ2-7	CASSPLGGTGAYEQYF
13	TRBV7-7	TRBJ2-2	CASSQTVTGELFF
15	TRBV7-9	TRBJ1-6	CASSGVGLGNSPLHF
14	TRBV10-2	TRBJ2-7	CASSFQVSSYEQYF
15	TRBV10-3	TRBJ1-2	CAISDWTGEADGYTF
15	TRBV5-1	TRBJ2-3	CASSSSGGAADTQYF
15	TRBV7-2	TRBJ2-1	CASSSTGGSYNEQFF
12	TRBV29-1	TRBJ2-7	CSVGAGSYEQYF
15	TRBV4-1	TRBJ2-5	CASSQVVTDQETQYF
14	TRBV14	TRBJ1-6	CASSHRGQGSPLHF
16	TRBV7-8	TRBJ1-5	CASSIHADSLIQPQHF
14	TRBV18	TRBJ2-7	CASSPRTGPYEQYF
17	TRBV10-3	TRBJ2-3	CAISVNQGESATDTQYF
15	TRBV28	TRBJ2-5	CATAALEGWGETQYF
13	TRBV24-1	TRBJ2-1	CATSPGSYNEQFF
17	TRBV20-1	TRBJ2-3	CSASRTSGGTSTDTQYF
17	TRBV3-1/TRBV3-2	TRBJ2-1	CASSHTAGSGGYNEQFF
14	TRBV2	TRBJ1-5	CASSDGQGHQPQHF
14	TRBV27	TRBJ1-1	CASRSTGQNTEAFF
15	TRBV4-2	TRBJ1-6	CASSQGDSYNSPLHF
14	TRBV29-1	TRBJ2-2	CSVPGQANTGELFF
13	TRBV6-5	TRBJ1-1	CASREEVNTEAFF
17	TRBV9	TRBJ2-5	CASSDSSTGGAWETQYF
14	TRBV5-1	TRBJ1-1	CASSYEGGLTEAFF
15	TRBV5-1	TRBJ2-1	CASSTVAVIYNEQFF
17	TRBV5-4	TRBJ1-3	CASSFFQGTSSGNTIYF
14	TRBV6-1	TRBJ2-7	CASSEGDSSYEQYF
14	TRBV24-1	TRBJ2-2	CATEPGQGAGELFF
12	TRBV7-9	TRBJ2-7	CASSSTGSEQYF
14	TRBV10-3	TRBJ2-7	CAITRDRRSYEQYF
15	TRBV6-5	TRBJ2-3	CASTSTGAQWDTQYF
12	TRBV10-3	TRBJ2-1	CAISERGWEQFF
13	TRBV2	TRBJ1-6	CASIGVLNSPLHF
17	TRBV25-1	TRBJ2-2	CASRTGQGYLGTGELFF
13	TRBV2	TRBJ2-7	CASRRGPSYEQYF
17	TRBV7-6	TRBJ2-3	CASSQIPRGPWTDTQYF
14	TRBV19	TRBJ2-4	CASSLDRGLNIQYF
15	TRBV18	TRBJ1-2	CASSPPLGTGAGYTF
12	TRBV28	TRBJ1-2	CASSLMGQVYTF
16	TRBV3-1/TRBV3-2	TRBJ1-2	CASSKRDRDRAYGYTF
13	TRBV14	TRBJ2-7	CASSEGLDYEQYF
15	TRBV2	TRBJ1-5	CASSGTTSSNQPQHF
15	TRBV19	TRBJ2-3	CASSITSTPTDTQYF
16	TRBV14	TRBJ1-4	CASSQFRLKQGEKLFF
18	TRBV11-3	TRBJ2-3	CASSLPTSGPTWPDTQYF
15	TRBV7-9	TRBJ2-7	CASSLTSGASYEQYF
13	TRBV2	TRBJ2-1	CASRGGQRNEQFF
13	TRBV10-3	TRBJ2-6	CAITPGLANVLTF
15	TRBV21-1	TRBJ1-6	CASIERGYYNSPLHF
14	TRBV30	TRBJ2-7	CAWSVRRLSDEQYF
16	TRBV7-6	TRBJ2-7	CASSLGGGRALDEQYF
13	TRBV28	TRBJ2-3	CASSLAGADTQYF
12	TRBV6-5	TRBJ2-7	CASSYRGYEQYF
15	TRBV19	TRBJ1-1	CASSIDVFLSVPAFF
15	TRBV25-1	TRBJ2-7	CASSELAGGTYEQYF